The 17 T cell receptor beta chains presented below share a single source sample, sequenced in a study of CD4 T cells in relation to SARS-CoV-2 and coronaviruses. CD4+ T cells from unexposed donors were obtained before the COVID-19 pandemic (2011-2018). Repertoires were generated with immunoSEQ multiplex PCR, while TCRdb's copy carries only in-frame clones and drops some. Found here are 50,000 to 70,000 clones, over 70% of them singletons; the top ten hold 1.6%. Sequencing input: memory CD4+ T cells from PBMCs. The receptor source for this set is a human donor in good health.

This clone has a handful of counts. The V gene is TRBV7-2, the J gene TRBJ1-1; no firm D call. Germline V lookup: CDR1 SGHTA, CDR2 FQGNSA. Trimming took 2 bases from V and 1 from J, leaving 5 bases between them. This CDR3 is built from 13 residues. The CDR3 here is CASSLTRNTEAFF. Here the CDR3 DNA reads TGTGCCAGCAGCTTAACCAGGAACACTGAAGCTTTCTTT. Full variable domain (rest looked up from reference TRBV7-2 and TRBJ1-1): GAGVSQSPSNKVTEKGKDVELRCDPISGHTALYWYRQSLGQGLEFLIYFQGNSAPDKSGLPSDRFSAERTGGSVSTLTIQRTQQEDSAVYLCASSLTRNTEAFFGQGTRLTVV.

The rearrangement links TRBV11-2 to TRBJ2-7; D may be TRBD1 (5 bases). V gave up 0 bases and J gave up 3 bases, with 9 bases separating them. Germline lookup yields CDR1 SGHAT and CDR2 FQNNGV. The length of the CDR3 is 14 residues. In DNA form, the CDR3 reads TGTGCCAGCAGCTTAGACAGGGCCGGCTACGAGCAGTACTTC. Translating gives CASSLDRAGYEQYF.

This chain joins TRBV5-1 and TRBJ1-3; D is possibly TRBD1 (6 bases). The CDR3 extends over 14 amino acids. Trimming left V 4 bases short and J 2 bases short, with 10 bases between. Germline assignment: CDR1 SGHRS and CDR2 YFSETQ. Here the CDR3 DNA reads TGCGCCAGCAGCCCAGGGACACCTGGAAACACCATATATTTT. Protein sequence: CASSPGTPGNTIYF.

The chain is built from TRBV11-3 and TRBJ2-1, with D possibly called TRBD1 or TRBD2 (5 bases each). V was pared by 5 bases and J by 0 bases, with 11 bases between. The CDR3 runs to 15 residues. Germline V gene lookup returns CDR1 SGHNT and CDR2 YENEEA. CDR3 in amino acids: CASSPQGVSYNEQFF. As DNA, the CDR3 is TGTGCCAGCAGCCCCCAGGGAGTCTCCTACAATGAGCAGTTCTTC.

This chain joins TRBV6-5 and TRBJ1-5, with a weak D call TRBD1 (5 bases). The CDR3 consists of 13 residues. V was cut by 7 bases and J by 4 bases, with 11 bases left in between. Germline lookup yields CDR1 MNHEY and CDR2 SVGAGI. The CDR3 nucleotides read TGTGCCAGCACGGTGAGGGGTAATCAGCCCCAGCATTTT. It codes for CASTVRGNQPQHF.

The genes are TRBV7-2 and TRBJ1-1, with D unclear. The CDR3 is 14 amino acids. With 3 bases removed from V and 3 bases from J, the gap between germline ends came to 11 bases. Per the germline V gene, CDR1 is SGHTA and CDR2 is FQGNSA. The CDR3 is CASSLVWKDTEAFF. Here the CDR3 DNA reads TGTGCCAGCAGCTTGGTTTGGAAGGACACTGAAGCTTTCTTT. Supplemented by reference TRBV7-2 and TRBJ1-1, the full variable domain reads GAGVSQSPSNKVTEKGKDVELRCDPISGHTALYWYRQSLGQGLEFLIYFQGNSAPDKSGLPSDRFSAERTGGSVSTLTIQRTQQEDSAVYLCASSLVWKDTEAFFGQGTRLTVV.

The rearrangement links TRBV29-1 to TRBJ1-2, with a tentative D call TRBD1 (5 bases). The germline V and J ends were trimmed by 4 bases and 0 bases, with 6 bases remaining between them. The CDR3 length is 12 residues. The germline V gene encodes CDR1 SQVTM and CDR2 ANQGSEA. CDR3 nucleotide sequence: TGCAGCGTTGGGGGGTCTAACTATGGCTACACCTTC. Its protein product is CSVGGSNYGYTF.

The sample holds a few counts of this clone. The chain joins TRBV30 to TRBJ2-2; no definite D call. The germline V and J ends were trimmed by 1 base and 1 base, with 13 bases remaining between them. This CDR3 contains 16 residues. Germline CDR1 GTSNPN, CDR2 SVGIG (reference sequence). The CDR3: CAWSEFGSGNTGELFF. CDR3 coding DNA: TGTGCCTGGAGTGAGTTTGGTTCAGGGAACACCGGGGAGCTGTTTTTT.

The rearrangement uses TRBV15 and TRBJ1-1; the D gene is possibly TRBD1 (5 bases). Trimming pared 3 bases from V and 5 bases from J, leaving 10 bases between. The CDR3 consists of 13 residues. The germline CDR1 and CDR2 sequences are LNHNV and YYDKDF (reference sequence). The CDR3 loop reads CATSRGGSTEAFF. The CDR3, as DNA: TGTGCCACCAGCAGGGGGGGTAGTACTGAAGCTTTCTTT.

The rearrangement uses TRBV27 and TRBJ2-7; 11 bases are shared with TRBD2. CDR3 size: 17 residues. Germline-derived CDR1 and CDR2 are MNHEY and SMNVEV (reference sequence). Losses at the gene ends were 3 bases for V and 1 base for J; bases not matched to a gene: 8. The CDR3 sequence is CASSLSHGTSGSYEQYF. The DNA of the CDR3 is TGTGCCAGCAGTTTGTCCCACGGGACTAGCGGTTCCTACGAGCAGTACTTC.

The chain combines TRBV5-4 with TRBJ2-7, with 7 bases matching TRBD2. Per germline, CDR1 SGHNT and CDR2 YYREEE (reference sequence). The CDR3 covers 16 residues. J was trimmed by 2 bases and V by 0 bases; bases with no gene match: 8. CDR3 nucleotides: TGTGCCAGCAGCTTGGAGACGGGAGGAAACCCCTACGAGCAGTACTTC. Protein sequence: CASSLETGGNPYEQYF.

The J gene is TRBJ2-5, the V gene TRBV6-4; D is unclear. The CDR3 is made up of 15 amino acids. The germline gives CDR1 MRHNA, CDR2 SNTAGT. The germline V and J ends were trimmed by 7 bases and 0 bases, with 15 bases remaining between them. CDR3 nucleotide sequence: TGTGCCAGCACCCCTCCGAGAACTAACCAAGAGACCCAGTACTTC. It encodes CASTPPRTNQETQYF.

V and J are TRBV30 and TRBJ1-3, with unresolved D. Germline values: CDR1 GTSNPN, CDR2 SVGIG (reference sequence). This CDR3 is built from 15 residues. V lost 5 bases and J lost 0, with 14 bases in between. CDR3 sequence: CAWDRSAYSGNTIYF. The CDR3 DNA reads as TGTGCCTGGGATAGATCAGCGTACTCTGGAAACACCATATATTTT.

The genes are TRBV28 and TRBJ1-4, with a possible D match to TRBD1 (5 bases). In germline, CDR1 is MDHEN, CDR2 SYDVKM. V was cut by 6 bases and J by 3 bases, with 14 bases left in between. The CDR3 is 15 amino acids. In nucleotides, the CDR3 is TGTGCCAGCAGACCAAATGGAGGGGCTAATGAAAAACTGTTTTTT. Translating it yields CASRPNGGANEKLFF.

The chain employs TRBV10-3 and TRBJ2-2; 12 nucleotides line up with TRBD2. The J segment lost 8 bases and the V segment lost 6 bases, leaving 4 bases of the junction unmatched. CDR1 is ENHRY and CDR2 is SYGVKD in the germline V gene. The CDR3 totals 14 residues. The CDR3, as DNA: TGTGCCATCAGCCGGACTAGCGGGGAAGGGGAGCTGTTTTTT. This gives the protein CAISRTSGEGELFF.

The rearrangement links TRBV7-8 to TRBJ2-2, with TRBD2 identical over 14 bases. The V segment lost 2 bases and the J segment 14 bases; nucleotides outside the gene matches: 7. The CDR3 is made up of 15 amino acids. Germline V CDR1 and CDR2: SGHVS, FQNEAQ. The CDR3 DNA sequence: TGTGCCAGCAGCTTATTAGGGGGGACTAGCGGGAGTCTGTTTTTT. Amino acids: CASSLLGGTSGSLFF. Together with reference TRBV7-8 and TRBJ2-2, the CDR3 gives the full variable domain: GAGVSQSPRYKVAKRGQDVALRCDPISGHVSLFWYQQALGQGPEFLTYFQNEAQLDKSGLPSDRFFAERPEGSVSTLKIQRTQQEDSAVYLCASSLLGGTSGSLFFGEGSRLTVL.

This clone was counted between two and nine times. V usage is TRBV19 and J usage is TRBJ1-5, with 8 nucleotides matching TRBD1. Germline-derived CDR1 and CDR2 are LNHDA and SQIVND (reference sequence). This CDR3 region has 15 residues. With V trimmed by 4 bases and J by 11 bases, 13 bases remained unmatched. CDR3 DNA: TGTGCCAGTAGTACGGGTCAGGGGGCCACATCGTCCCAGCATTTT. Protein product: CASSTGQGATSSQHF.